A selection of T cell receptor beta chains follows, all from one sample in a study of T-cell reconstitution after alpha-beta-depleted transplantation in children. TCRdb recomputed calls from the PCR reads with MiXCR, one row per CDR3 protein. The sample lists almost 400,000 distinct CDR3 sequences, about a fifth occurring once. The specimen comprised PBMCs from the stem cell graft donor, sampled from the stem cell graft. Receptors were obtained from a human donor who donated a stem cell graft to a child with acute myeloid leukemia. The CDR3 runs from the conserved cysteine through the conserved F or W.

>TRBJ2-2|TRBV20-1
CSARSRDLWNTGELFF
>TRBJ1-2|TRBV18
CASSPPGLGDYGYTF
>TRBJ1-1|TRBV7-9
CASSLAGKNTEAFF
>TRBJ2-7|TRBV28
CASSFPIVAYEQYF
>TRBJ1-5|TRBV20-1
CSASRANQPQHF
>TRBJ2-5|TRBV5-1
CASSLERTGETQYF
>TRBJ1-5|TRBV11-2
CASSLGRLQPQHF
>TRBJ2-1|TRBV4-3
CASSQAGQGGVNEQFF
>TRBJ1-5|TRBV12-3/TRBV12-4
CASTSGSSNQPQHF
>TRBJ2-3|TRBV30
CAWSGVGNTDTQYF
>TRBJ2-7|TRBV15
CATSRDGTSANYEQYF
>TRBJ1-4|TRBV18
CASSESLGTTTNEKLFF
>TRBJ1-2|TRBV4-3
CASSQDLDRVGYTF
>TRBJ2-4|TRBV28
CASSLDRLAKNIQYF
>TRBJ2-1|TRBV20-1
CSARDRTGANEQFF
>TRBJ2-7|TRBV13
CASSLDRTGTYEQYF
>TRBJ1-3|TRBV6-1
CASRTTLDFSGNTIYF
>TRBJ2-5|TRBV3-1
CASSQVSSATGETQYF
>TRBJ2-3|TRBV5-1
CASSLANPSGDTQYF
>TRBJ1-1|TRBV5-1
CASSLGGVSTEAFF
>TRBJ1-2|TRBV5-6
CASSLEGSAYGYTF
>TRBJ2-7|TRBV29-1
CSVEDGSYEQYF
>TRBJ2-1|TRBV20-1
CSAYRTSYNEQFF
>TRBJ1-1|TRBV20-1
CSARGIRLGTEAFF
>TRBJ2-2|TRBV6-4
CASSDSENTGELFF
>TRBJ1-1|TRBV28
CASSRGQGRREAFF
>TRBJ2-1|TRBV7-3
CASSSPGAKNEQFF
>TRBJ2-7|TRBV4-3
CASSQDRVGRYEQYF
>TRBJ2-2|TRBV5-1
CASSKGVGELFF
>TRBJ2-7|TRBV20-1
CSARDSRGPNYEQYF
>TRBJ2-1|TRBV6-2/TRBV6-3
CASISRTSGRSSYNEQFF
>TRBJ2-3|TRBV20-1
CSARDAERTDTQYF
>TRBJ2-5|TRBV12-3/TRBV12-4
CASSLGLREVGETQYF
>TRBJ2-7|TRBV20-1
CSGAEVGYEQYF
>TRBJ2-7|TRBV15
CATSRVTDSFDEQYF
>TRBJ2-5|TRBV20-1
CSARGSGDQETQYF
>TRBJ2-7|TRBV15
CATSRPRVGDYEQYF
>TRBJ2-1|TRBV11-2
CASTPVPSGLGNEQFF
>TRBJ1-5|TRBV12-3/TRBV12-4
CASSLAGTSNQPQHF
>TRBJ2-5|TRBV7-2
CASSPGSGAKTQYF
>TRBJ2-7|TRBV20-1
CSARDGTLSYEQYF
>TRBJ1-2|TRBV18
CASSRDGENYGYTF
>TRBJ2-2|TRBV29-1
CSVARAGELFF
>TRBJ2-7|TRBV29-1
CSVPAGAGDYEQYF
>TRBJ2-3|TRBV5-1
CASSTTTDTQYF
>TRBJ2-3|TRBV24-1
CATSDFREKSTGGVTDTQYF
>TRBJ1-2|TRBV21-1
CASSKGRVRLYGYTF
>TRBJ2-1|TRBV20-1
CSARDGRSQGQFF
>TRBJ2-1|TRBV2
CASSELGSNNEQFF
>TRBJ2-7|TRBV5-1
CASSHGTGKSYEQYF
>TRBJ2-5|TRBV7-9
CASSYSPGGEETQYF
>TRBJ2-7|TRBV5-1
CASSSLSGVGTGSYEQYF
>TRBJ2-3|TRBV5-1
CASSLMASREDTQYF
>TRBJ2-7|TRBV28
CASSRWEGTYEQYF
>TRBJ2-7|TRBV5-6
CASSLAYRGYEQYF